This T cell receptor beta chain was sequenced in a study of blood T cell repertoires in COVID-19. Study as a whole: PBMCs, B-cell-depleted T cells, or T cells provided the cDNA or gDNA that made up the material.

Seattle patients were enrolled while actively infected and followed longitudinally. V dropped 4 bases and J dropped 6; count of bases not matched to a gene: 19. The CDR3 has 19 residues. CDR1 and CDR2 from the germline V gene are SGDLS and YYNGEE. Original analysis: Reference gene primers were amplified, and this amplification served to estimate nucleated cell counts. Assay: immunoSEQ multiplex PCR; the TCRdb copy retains only in-frame clones and omits some. Clone size and the V and J calls come from that table; the DNA yielded D and trimming. The sample includes about 200,000 clones, roughly 77% seen only once; the top ten take under 7%.

This sequence originates from a woman aged 40 to 50 with COVID-19, enrolled during active disease. The sequenced sample was peripheral blood. This rearrangement joins TRBV9 to TRBJ2-2; 9 nucleotides agree with TRBD2. The DNA of the CDR3 is TGTGCCAGCAGCCACCCCCAAGAGACTAGCGGAACAATATCCGGGGAGCTGTTTTTT. Protein: CASSHPQETSGTISGELFF.